The 32 T cell receptor beta chains listed next were all sequenced from one sample in a study of blood T cell repertoires in COVID-19. The data were produced by immunoSEQ multiplex PCR, yet TCRdb's version contains in-frame clones alone and is incomplete. The data show over 95,000 clones, with 79% seen just once and about a sixth held by the top ten. The sample was peripheral blood. Every receptor here comes from a woman of 80 years or more with active or convalescent COVID-19.

This clone has a handful of counts. The chain is built from TRBV28 and TRBJ1-5, with 7 bases matching TRBD1. CDR1 and CDR2 from the germline V gene are MDHEN and SYDVKM. The CDR3 covers 17 residues. Trimming cost V 1 base and J 6 bases; bases outside gene matches: 12. The CDR3, as DNA: TGTGCCAGCAGTTTATCTCTTTTCCGACCAGGGGGTCAGCCCCAGCATTTT. This encodes CASSLSLFRPGGQPQHF.

The chain joins TRBV29-1 to TRBJ1-2, with 8 nucleotides matching TRBD1. Germline-derived CDR1 and CDR2 are SQVTM and ANQGSEA. With 5 bases clipped from V and 7 bases from J, the junction kept 6 bases outside the gene matches. The CDR3 runs to 12 residues. The CDR3 here is CSVNTGQGGYTF. In nucleotides, the CDR3 is TGCAGCGTTAATACCGGACAGGGTGGCTACACCTTC.

The rearrangement uses TRBV27 and TRBJ2-1, with TRBD2 as a possible D gene (5 bases). Germline CDR1 MNHEY, CDR2 SMNVEV (reference sequence). V dropped 2 bases and J dropped 4 bases, with 9 bases sitting between them. This CDR3 is 14 amino acids long. The CDR3 spells CASSLERFYNEQFF. CDR3 DNA sequence: TGTGCCAGCAGTTTAGAGCGGTTTTACAATGAGCAGTTCTTC.

The rearrangement uses TRBV27 and TRBJ2-5; TRBD1 matches 11 bases. The CDR3 spans 14 residues. V lost 3 bases to trimming and J lost 7 bases; unmatched junction nucleotides: 4. CDR1 MNHEY and CDR2 SMNVEV come from the germline V gene (reference sequence). The CDR3 is CASSFLGTGGTQYF. Written as DNA, the CDR3 is TGTGCCAGCAGTTTTCTTGGGACAGGGGGGACCCAGTACTTC.

Details on this clone: The junction departs from the called germline gene at one end, perhaps through a read error. The J gene is TRBJ2-5, the V gene TRBV5-1; 7 bases align to TRBD2. Germline V gene sequence: CDR1 SGHRS, CDR2 YFSETQ. The CDR3 has 14 amino acids. The CDR3 sequence: CASSSRGGQETQYF. The CDR3 DNA reads as TGTGCCAGCAGCTCCCGCGGGGGTCAAGAGACCCAGTACTTC. Based on the CDR3 plus reference TRBV5-1 and TRBJ2-5, the full variable domain is KAGVTQTPRYLIKTRGQQVTLSCSPISGHRSVSWYQQTPGQGLQFLFEYFSETQRNKGNFPGRFSGRQFSNSRSEMNVSTLELGDSALYLCASSSRGGQETQYFGPGTRLLVL.

The chain is built from TRBV6-1 and TRBJ2-2, with 8 bases that match TRBD2. Germline lookup yields CDR1 MNHNS and CDR2 SASEGT. Trimming cost V 4 bases and J 0 bases; bases outside gene matches: 4. The CDR3 consists of 16 residues. The CDR3 coding sequence is TGTGCCAGCAGTGGTCCGGGACTAGCGAACACCGGGGAGCTGTTTTTT. It yields the protein CASSGPGLANTGELFF.

The rearrangement joins TRBV11-2 to TRBJ1-1; the D gene is possibly TRBD1 (6 bases). Germline assignment: CDR1 SGHAT and CDR2 FQNNGV. Trimming left V 3 bases short and J 10 bases short, with 18 bases between. The CDR3 has 14 amino acids. The CDR3 protein is CASSFRTSGAGAFF. As DNA, the CDR3 is TGTGCCAGCAGCTTCAGGACCTCAGGGGCGGGAGCTTTCTTT.

CDR3 sequence (DNA): TGTGCCAGCAGCATCCTCTGGCGGGAGGGCCCCGGGGCCAACGTCCTGACTTTC. Translated: CASSILWREGPGANVLTF. The J gene is TRBJ2-6, the V gene TRBV5-6; 9 nucleotides match TRBD2. V gave up 4 bases and J gave up 4 bases; unmatched junction bases: 12. The CDR3 contains 18 residues. CDR1 is SGHDT, CDR2 YYEEEE, per germline.

This clone was observed a single time. The genes are TRBV4-2 and TRBJ2-3; no clear D gene. The CDR3 has 18 residues. Trimming removed 0 bases from V and 0 bases from J, with 16 bases in between. Germline V gene data show CDR1 as LGHNA and CDR2 as YNFKEQ. The CDR3 sequence is CASSQDRLAGLSTDTQYF. CDR3 nucleotide sequence: TGTGCCAGCAGCCAAGATAGACTGGCCGGCCTAAGCACAGATACGCAGTATTTT.

The chain employs TRBV2 and TRBJ2-2; D gene unclear. Looked up from germline, CDR1 is SNHLY and CDR2 is FYNNEI. The CDR3 consists of 14 residues. Trimming pared 7 bases from V and 1 base from J, leaving 10 bases between. DNA of the CDR3: TGTGCCAGCATTATACCGGGGAACACCGGGGAGCTGTTTTTT. Translation gives CASIIPGNTGELFF.

The chain carries TRBV12-5 and TRBJ1-1, with D perhaps matching TRBD1 (6 bases). The V gene lost 8 bases and the J gene lost 5 bases, with 15 bases spanning the gap. This CDR3 is built from 13 residues. Germline assignment: CDR1 LGHNT and CDR2 FRNRAP. This CDR3 is CASTYREGTEAFF. The CDR3 region has the DNA TGTGCTAGTACGTACAGGGAAGGAACTGAAGCTTTCTTT.

The V gene is TRBV5-1, the J gene TRBJ1-2, with D perhaps matching TRBD1 (6 bases). This CDR3 is built from 15 residues. Trimming cost V 4 bases and J 3 bases, with 16 bases left between them. Looked up from germline, CDR1 is SGHRS and CDR2 is YFSETQ. As DNA, the CDR3 is TGCGCCAGCAGCCGGAATACAGGGAGTGACTATGGCTACACCTTC. Protein product: CASSRNTGSDYGYTF.

The J gene is TRBJ2-3, the V gene TRBV27; possibly TRBD1 for D (6 bases). CDR1 and CDR2 from the germline V gene are MNHEY and SMNVEV (reference sequence). V lost 10 bases and J 0 bases, leaving 20 bases between the germline ends. CDR3 length: 16 amino acids. The CDR3 region has the DNA TGTGCCATCGGCACTTGGGACACGAGGAGCACAGATACGCAGTATTTT. This codes for CAIGTWDTRSTDTQYF.

V is TRBV7-8 and J is TRBJ1-4; D is uncertain. Trimming left V 0 bases short and J 6 bases short, with 17 bases between. CDR3 length equals 17 residues. The germline V gene encodes CDR1 SGHVS and CDR2 FQNEAQ. CDR3 sequence (DNA): TGTGCCAGCAGCTTAGCCTTTTTGCGGGCCGGGGATGAAAAACTGTTTTTT. Protein sequence: CASSLAFLRAGDEKLFF.

This rearrangement joins TRBV6-2 or TRBV6-3 to TRBJ2-1; 10 nucleotides align to TRBD2. The CDR3 sequence is 17 residues long. CDR1 MNHEY and CDR2 SVGEGT come from the germline V gene. Losses at the gene ends were 2 bases for V and 6 bases for J; bases not matched to a gene: 10. The CDR3 nucleotides are TGTGCCAGCAGTTACAAAGTTCGGCTAGCGGGAGTCAATGAGCAGTTCTTC. Its protein is CASSYKVRLAGVNEQFF.

This clone appeared a single time. The chain recombines TRBV7-3 with TRBJ2-1, with TRBD2 matching 11 bases. Germline values: CDR1 SGHTA, CDR2 FQGTGA. The CDR3 has 16 amino acids. After removal of 5 bases from V and 6 bases from J, the junction contained 9 bases not matched to a gene. This chain's CDR3 is CASSPLAGGQANEQFF. CDR3 nucleotides: TGTGCCAGCAGCCCCTTAGCGGGAGGGCAGGCCAATGAGCAGTTCTTC.

This chain links TRBV7-2 with TRBJ2-4; 7 bases fit TRBD1. The length of the CDR3 is 13 residues. V was clipped by 5 bases and J by 7 bases; unmatched bases: 5. CDR1 and CDR2 from the germline V gene are SGHTA and FQGNSA. CDR3 amino acids: CASSSQDRNIQYF. The CDR3 DNA reads TGTGCCAGCAGCAGCCAGGACAGGAACATTCAGTACTTC.

The gene calls are TRBV5-1 and TRBJ2-1; D possibly corresponds to TRBD1 (5 bases). The CDR3 is 14 residues long. Germline-derived CDR1 and CDR2 are SGHRS and YFSETQ. Trimming took off 5 bases at V and 0 bases at J, with 9 bases between the two ends. The CDR3 region has the DNA TGCGCCAGCAGGACCGACAGCTCCTACAATGAGCAGTTCTTC. Its translation is CASRTDSSYNEQFF.

The CDR3 nucleotides are TGTGCCAGCAGCACCGGGACTAGCGGGATCTACAATGAGCAGTTCTTC. This codes for CASSTGTSGIYNEQFF. The chain is built from TRBV9 and TRBJ2-1; 13 nucleotides agree with TRBD2. Germline values: CDR1 SGDLS, CDR2 YYNGEE. The V gene end was trimmed by 4 bases and the J gene end by 3 bases; junction bases not matched to a gene: 4. The CDR3 totals 16 residues.

This chain joins TRBV13 and TRBJ2-3, with 7 bases fitting TRBD2. The V and J ends lost 5 bases and 2 bases, in that order; junction bases with no gene match: 4. The CDR3 has 14 residues. Germline loops: CDR1 PRHDT, CDR2 FYEKMQ (reference sequence). The CDR3 DNA reads as TGTGCCAGCAGCGGGAGGGACCTCACAGATACGCAGTATTTT. Encoded protein: CASSGRDLTDTQYF.

The rearrangement uses TRBV7-9 and TRBJ2-1, with D perhaps TRBD2 (6 bases). Germline V gives CDR1 SEHNR, CDR2 FQNEAQ (reference sequence). The CDR3 extends over 15 amino acids. Trimming removed 5 bases at V and 6 bases at J, with 17 bases between. The CDR3: CASSLGLSGVNEQFF. The CDR3 region has the DNA TGTGCCAGCAGCCTGGGACTCTCAGGCGTCAATGAGCAGTTCTTC.

The chain uses TRBV28 and TRBJ1-2; 9 bases line up with TRBD1. V dropped 8 bases and J dropped 5; count of bases not matched to a gene: 9. This CDR3 has 14 residues. Germline V CDR1 and CDR2: MDHEN, SYDVKM. In DNA, the CDR3 is TGTGCCAGCCTTCTCACAGGGGGCGGTTATGGCTACACCTTC. The encoded protein is CASLLTGGGYGYTF.

The rearrangement joins TRBV24-1 to TRBJ1-5, with 9 bases that match TRBD1. The CDR3 totals 12 residues. With 7 bases clipped from V and 7 bases from J, the junction kept 1 base outside the gene matches. Germline loops: CDR1 KGHDR, CDR2 SFDVKD. The CDR3 coding sequence is TGTGCCACCAGGGGACAGGGCCAGCCCCAGCATTTT. Translated: CATRGQGQPQHF.

This clone was observed at least ten times. V gene TRBV10-1 combines with J gene TRBJ2-7; 10 bases map to TRBD2. CDR1 is WNHNN and CDR2 is SYGVQD in the germline V gene (reference sequence). The CDR3 spans 11 residues. The J segment lost 7 bases and the V segment lost 9 bases, leaving 3 bases of the junction unmatched. Here the CDR3 DNA reads TGCGCCAGGGTAGCGGGAGGTGAGCAGTACTTC. It is translated as CARVAGGEQYF.

The chain uses TRBV4-1 and TRBJ1-6; D is possibly TRBD1 (6 bases). The ends were cut back, 0 bases at V and 13 bases at J, with 16 bases in the middle. Germline V gene sequence: CDR1 MGHRA, CDR2 YSYEKL. This CDR3 has 15 amino acids. For the CDR3, the DNA is TGCGCCAGCAGCCAAGATGTACAGGGCGTTGTGCCCCTCCACTTT. This sequence encodes CASSQDVQGVVPLHF.

The V and J genes are TRBV6-2 or TRBV6-3 and TRBJ2-2; 7 bases map to TRBD1. Germline loops: CDR1 MNHEY, CDR2 SVGEGT. Trimming took 5 bases from V and 0 from J; bases not matched to a gene: 3. The CDR3 extends over 15 amino acids. CDR3 residues: CASSDRATNTGELFF. In nucleotides, the CDR3 is TGTGCCAGCAGTGACAGGGCAACGAACACCGGGGAGCTGTTTTTT.

The genes are TRBV2 and TRBJ2-7; 9 positions agree with TRBD1. The V segment lost 5 bases and the J segment 2 bases; nucleotides outside the gene matches: 4. There are 14 residues in the CDR3. Germline values: CDR1 SNHLY, CDR2 FYNNEI. The CDR3 sequence is CASSPRQGAYEQYF. The CDR3, as DNA: TGTGCCAGCAGTCCCCGACAGGGGGCCTACGAGCAGTACTTC.

This sequence joins TRBV5-8 and TRBJ2-7, with 13 bases matching TRBD2. This CDR3 is built from 15 residues. CDR1 is SGHTS and CDR2 is YDEGEE in the germline V gene. The V gene end was trimmed by 4 bases and the J gene end by 2 bases; junction bases not matched to a gene: 3. For the CDR3, the DNA is TGTGCCAGCAGCCTCGGACTAGCGGGAGCCTACGAGCAGTACTTC. It is translated as CASSLGLAGAYEQYF.

The chain has TRBV11-1 and TRBJ2-5, with TRBD1 matching 12 bases. J gave up 5 bases and V 5 bases, and 3 bases lay outside the gene matches. CDR1 is SGHAT and CDR2 is FQDESV in the germline V gene (reference sequence). The CDR3 covers 14 residues. CDR3 sequence reads: CASSRGQGAETQYF. In nucleotides, the CDR3 is TGTGCCAGCAGCCGGGGACAGGGGGCGGAGACCCAGTACTTC.

This clone was detected only once. The chain recombines TRBV5-1 with TRBJ2-5, with 7 bases matching TRBD2. CDR3 length equals 16 residues. J lost 2 bases, V lost 4 bases, and 11 bases had no gene match. In germline, CDR1 is SGHRS, CDR2 YFSETQ. The CDR3 bases are TGCGCCAGCAGCGCCACTCCAATAGCGGGTCAAGAGACCCAGTACTTC. Translated: CASSATPIAGQETQYF.

The chain couples TRBV3-1 (or the pseudogene TRBV3-2) to TRBJ1-4; 7 nucleotides match TRBD1. J was trimmed by 7 bases and V by 5 bases; bases with no gene match: 7. Germline loops: CDR1 LGHDT, CDR2 YNNKEL (reference sequence). CDR3 size: 14 residues. For the CDR3, the DNA is TGTGCCAGCAGCGCGGACAGGAGGGGTGAAAAACTGTTTTTT. Translating it yields CASSADRRGEKLFF.

The V and J genes are TRBV5-6 and TRBJ2-7, with D perhaps matching TRBD1 (5 bases). Trimming took 4 bases from V and 3 from J, leaving 11 bases between them. The germline V gene encodes CDR1 SGHDT and CDR2 YYEEEE. The CDR3 has 13 amino acids. Here the CDR3 DNA reads TGTGCCAGCAGCCCCTCAGACAGCTACGAGCAGTACTTC. As protein: CASSPSDSYEQYF.